This T cell receptor beta chain was retrieved from a study of shared clonotypes between healthy human individuals. Sequencing used immunoSEQ multiplex PCR; TCRdb keeps in-frame clones, though not all of them. The data show 1 million to 1.2 million clones, 77% seen once. The length of the CDR3 is 18 residues. The origin of this receptor is a young man in good health. Some clones in this sample may be carry-over from other donors' samples. The chain has TRBV21-1 and TRBJ1-6. TRBV21-1 is a recognized pseudogene. Sequencing was carried out using memory CD4+ T cells from PBMCs. As to subset: CD45RA-negative fraction. The CDR3 reads CASSKAWGDLPYNSPLHF. The CDR3 region has the DNA TGTGCCAGCAGCAAAGCGTGGGGGGACCTCCCCTATAATTCACCCCTCCACTTT.